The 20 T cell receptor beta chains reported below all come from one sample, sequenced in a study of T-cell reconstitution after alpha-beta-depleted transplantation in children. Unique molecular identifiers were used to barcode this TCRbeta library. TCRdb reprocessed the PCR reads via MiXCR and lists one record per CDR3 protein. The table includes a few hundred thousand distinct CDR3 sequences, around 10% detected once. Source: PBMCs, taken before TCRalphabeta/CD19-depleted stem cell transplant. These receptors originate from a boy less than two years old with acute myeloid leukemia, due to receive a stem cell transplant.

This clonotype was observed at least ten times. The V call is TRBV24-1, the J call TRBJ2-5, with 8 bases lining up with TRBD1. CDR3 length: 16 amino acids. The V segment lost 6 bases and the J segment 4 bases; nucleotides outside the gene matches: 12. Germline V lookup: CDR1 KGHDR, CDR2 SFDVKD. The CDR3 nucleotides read TGTGCCACCAGTCTCGTGGGGACAGGCGGTGGAGAGACCCAGTACTTC. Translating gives CATSLVGTGGGETQYF.

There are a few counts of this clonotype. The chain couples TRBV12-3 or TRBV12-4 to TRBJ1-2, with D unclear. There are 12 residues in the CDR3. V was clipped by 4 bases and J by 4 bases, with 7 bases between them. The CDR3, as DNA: TGTGCCAGCAGTTCAAGGTTCTATGGCTACACCTTC. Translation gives CASSSRFYGYTF.

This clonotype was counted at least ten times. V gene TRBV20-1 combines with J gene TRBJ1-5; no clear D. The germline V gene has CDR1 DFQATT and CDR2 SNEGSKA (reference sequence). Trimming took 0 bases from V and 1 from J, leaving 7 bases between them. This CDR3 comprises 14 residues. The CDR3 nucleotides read TGCAGTGCTAGAGATCCGAAGAGCAATCAGCCCCAGCATTTT. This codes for CSARDPKSNQPQHF.

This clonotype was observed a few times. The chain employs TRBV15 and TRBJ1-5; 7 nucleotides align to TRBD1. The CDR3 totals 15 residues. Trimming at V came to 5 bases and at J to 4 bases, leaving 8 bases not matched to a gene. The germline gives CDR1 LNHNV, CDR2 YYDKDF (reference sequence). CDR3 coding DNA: TGTGCCACCAGCCGACGGGACAGCCTTAATCAGCCCCAGCATTTT. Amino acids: CATSRRDSLNQPQHF.

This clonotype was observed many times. CDR3 nucleotide sequence: TGTGCCACCAGTTACCAGGGGAGGACCGGGGAGCTGTTTTTT. This sequence encodes CATSYQGRTGELFF. The rearrangement joins TRBV24-1 to TRBJ2-2; tentatively, D is TRBD1 or TRBD2 (6 bases each). The CDR3 is 14 amino acids. Per the germline V gene, CDR1 is KGHDR and CDR2 is SFDVKD. V lost 6 bases to trimming and J lost 5 bases, with 12 bases between them.

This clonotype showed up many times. In DNA form, the CDR3 reads TGTGCCAGCAGTCCGGGACAGGGTAATGAAAAACTGTTTTTT. It encodes CASSPGQGNEKLFF. The chain uses TRBV12-3 or TRBV12-4 and TRBJ1-4, with TRBD1 matching over 9 bases. The CDR3 totals 14 residues. The V gene end was trimmed by 5 bases and the J gene end by 4 bases; junction bases not matched to a gene: 2.

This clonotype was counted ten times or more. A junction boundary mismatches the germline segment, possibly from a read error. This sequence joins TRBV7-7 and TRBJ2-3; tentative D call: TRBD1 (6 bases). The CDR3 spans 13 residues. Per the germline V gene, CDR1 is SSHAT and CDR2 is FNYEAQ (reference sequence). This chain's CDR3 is CASSLSQGKGQYF. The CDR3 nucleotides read TGTGCTAGCAGCTTATCCCAGGGGAAGGGGCAGTATTTT.

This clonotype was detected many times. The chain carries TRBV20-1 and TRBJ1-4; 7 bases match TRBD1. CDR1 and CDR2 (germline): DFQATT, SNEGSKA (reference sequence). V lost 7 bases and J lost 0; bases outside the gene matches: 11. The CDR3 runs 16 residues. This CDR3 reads CSVRTGPLTTNEKLFF. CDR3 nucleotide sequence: TGCAGTGTGCGGACAGGACCCCTTACAACTAATGAAAAACTGTTTTTT.

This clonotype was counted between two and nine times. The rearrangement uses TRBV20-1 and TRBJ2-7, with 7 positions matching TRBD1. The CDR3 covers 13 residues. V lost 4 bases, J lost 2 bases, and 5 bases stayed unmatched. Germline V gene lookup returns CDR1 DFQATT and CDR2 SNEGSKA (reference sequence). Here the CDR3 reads CSAKLTGTYEQYF. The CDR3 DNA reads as TGCAGTGCTAAACTGACAGGGACCTACGAGCAGTACTTC.

The CDR3 nucleotides read TGTGCCAGCTCACCGGGACTAGCGGAGTTCACCGGGGAGCTGTTTTTT. This codes for CASSPGLAEFTGELFF. This chain connects TRBV18 to TRBJ2-2, with TRBD2 matching 11 bases. The CDR3 runs to 16 residues. V lost 3 bases and J lost 4; bases outside the gene matches: 4. CDR1 is KGHSH and CDR2 is LQKENI in the germline V gene. The whole variable domain, remainder taken from reference TRBV18 and TRBJ2-2, is NAGVMQNPRHLVRRRGQEARLRCSPMKGHSHVYWYRQLPEEGLKFMVYLQKENIIDESGMPKERFSAEFPKEGPSILRIQQVVRGDSAAYFCASSPGLAEFTGELFFGEGSRLTVL.

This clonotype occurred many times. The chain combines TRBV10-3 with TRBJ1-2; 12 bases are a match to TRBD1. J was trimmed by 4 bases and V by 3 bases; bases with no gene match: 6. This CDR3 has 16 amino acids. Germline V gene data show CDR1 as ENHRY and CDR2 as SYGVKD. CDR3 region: CAISDSGTGGSYGYTF. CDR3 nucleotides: TGTGCCATCAGTGACTCCGGGACAGGGGGCAGCTATGGCTACACCTTC.

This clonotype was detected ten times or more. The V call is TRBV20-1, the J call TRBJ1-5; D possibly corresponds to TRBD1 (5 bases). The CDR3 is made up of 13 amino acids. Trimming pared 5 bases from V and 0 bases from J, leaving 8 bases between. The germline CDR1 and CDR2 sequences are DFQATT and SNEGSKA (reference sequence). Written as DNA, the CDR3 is TGCAGTGCTCGACAGTTTAGCAATCAGCCCCAGCATTTT. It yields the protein CSARQFSNQPQHF.

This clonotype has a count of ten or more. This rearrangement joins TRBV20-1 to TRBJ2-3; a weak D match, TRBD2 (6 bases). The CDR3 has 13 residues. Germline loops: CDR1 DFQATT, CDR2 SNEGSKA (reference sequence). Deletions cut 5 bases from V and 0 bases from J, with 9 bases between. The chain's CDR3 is CSAGLTSTDTQYF. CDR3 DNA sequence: TGCAGTGCTGGACTAACTAGCACAGATACGCAGTATTTT.

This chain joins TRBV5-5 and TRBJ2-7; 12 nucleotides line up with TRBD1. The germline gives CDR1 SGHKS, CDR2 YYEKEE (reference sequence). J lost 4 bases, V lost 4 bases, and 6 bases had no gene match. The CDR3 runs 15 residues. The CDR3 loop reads CASSNGTGGRYEQYF. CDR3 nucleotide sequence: TGTGCCAGCAGCAACGGGACAGGGGGCAGGTACGAGCAGTACTTC. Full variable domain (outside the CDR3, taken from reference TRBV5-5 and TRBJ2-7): DAGVTQSPTHLIKTRGQQVTLRCSPISGHKSVSWYQQVLGQGPQFIFQYYEKEERGRGNFPDRFSARQFPNYSSELNVNALLLGDSALYLCASSNGTGGRYEQYFGPGTRLTVT.

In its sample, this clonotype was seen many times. This chain's CDR3 is CASSPGTSGDSYNEQFF. The CDR3 nucleotides read TGTGCCAGCAGCCCTGGGACTAGCGGGGACTCCTACAATGAGCAGTTCTTC. This chain connects TRBV7-2 to TRBJ2-1; 13 nucleotides match TRBD2. V trimming: 5 bases; J trimming: 0 bases; junction bases outside the gene matches: 4. Germline loops: CDR1 SGHTA, CDR2 FQGNSA. The CDR3 has 17 residues.

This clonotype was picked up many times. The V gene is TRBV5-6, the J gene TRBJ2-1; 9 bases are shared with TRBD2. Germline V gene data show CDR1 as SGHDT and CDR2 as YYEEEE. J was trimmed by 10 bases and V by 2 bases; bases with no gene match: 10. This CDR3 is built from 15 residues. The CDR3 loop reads CASSFSGGPWREQFF. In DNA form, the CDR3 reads TGTGCCAGCAGCTTTAGCGGGGGCCCTTGGAGAGAGCAGTTCTTC.

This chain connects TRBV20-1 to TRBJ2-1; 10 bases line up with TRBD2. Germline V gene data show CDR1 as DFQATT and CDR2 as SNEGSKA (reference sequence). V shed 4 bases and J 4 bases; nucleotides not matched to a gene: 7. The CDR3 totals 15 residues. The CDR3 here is CSATSGGDPYNEQFF. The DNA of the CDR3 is TGCAGTGCTACCAGCGGGGGGGACCCGTACAATGAGCAGTTCTTC.

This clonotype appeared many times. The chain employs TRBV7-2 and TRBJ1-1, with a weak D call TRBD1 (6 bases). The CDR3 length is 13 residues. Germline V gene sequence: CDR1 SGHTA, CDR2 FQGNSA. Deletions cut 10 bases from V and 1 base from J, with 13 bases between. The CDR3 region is CATKGGRNTEAFF. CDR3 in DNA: TGTGCCACCAAGGGGGGCAGGAACACTGAAGCTTTCTTT.

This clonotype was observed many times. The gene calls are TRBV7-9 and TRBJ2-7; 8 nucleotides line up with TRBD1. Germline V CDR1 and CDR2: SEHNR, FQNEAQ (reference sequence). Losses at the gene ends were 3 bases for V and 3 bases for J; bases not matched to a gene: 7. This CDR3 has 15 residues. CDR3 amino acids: CASSLGATGDYEQYF. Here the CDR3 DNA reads TGTGCCAGCAGCTTGGGGGCGACAGGGGACTACGAGCAGTACTTC.

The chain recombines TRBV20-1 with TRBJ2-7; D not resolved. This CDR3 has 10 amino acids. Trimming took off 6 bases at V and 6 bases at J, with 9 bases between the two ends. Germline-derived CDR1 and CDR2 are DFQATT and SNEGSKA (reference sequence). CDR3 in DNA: TGCAGTGCCTTGCTTGTCGAGCAGTACTTC. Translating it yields CSALLVEQYF.